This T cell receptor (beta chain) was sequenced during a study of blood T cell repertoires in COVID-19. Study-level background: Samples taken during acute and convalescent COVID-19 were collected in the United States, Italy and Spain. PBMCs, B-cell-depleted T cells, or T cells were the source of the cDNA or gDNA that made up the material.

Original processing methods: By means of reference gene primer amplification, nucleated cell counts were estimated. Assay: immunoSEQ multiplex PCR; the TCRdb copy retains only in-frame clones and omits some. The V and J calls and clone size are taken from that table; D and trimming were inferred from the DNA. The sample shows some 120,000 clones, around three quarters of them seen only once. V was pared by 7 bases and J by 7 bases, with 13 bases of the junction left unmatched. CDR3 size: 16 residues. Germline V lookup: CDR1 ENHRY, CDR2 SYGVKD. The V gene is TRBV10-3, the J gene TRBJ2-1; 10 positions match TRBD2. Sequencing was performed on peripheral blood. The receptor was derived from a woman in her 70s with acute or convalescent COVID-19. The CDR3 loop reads CAITRTSGNLGNEQFF. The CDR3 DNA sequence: TGTGCCATCACCCGCACTAGCGGGAACCTTGGTAATGAGCAGTTCTTC.